The following is a T cell receptor (beta chain) sequence with its context. This entry is derived from a study of blood T cell repertoires in COVID-19. The Seattle site enrolled patients during active infection and followed them longitudinally. As originally analysed: Nucleated cell number was recorded as an estimate derived from reference gene primer amplification. TCRdb's copy holds only in-frame clones and misses some; the assay was immunoSEQ multiplex PCR. The D gene and trimming were derived from the DNA, and the V and J assignments and clone size from that table. The sample lists almost 300,000 clones; about nine tenths were seen once. The length of the CDR3 is 21 residues. Germline CDR1 reads MGHRA; CDR2 reads YSYEKL. The V and J ends lost 5 bases and 0 bases respectively, with 31 bases between them.

This TCR came from a woman younger than 45 with COVID-19, enrolled during active disease. The sample taken for sequencing was peripheral blood. This sequence joins TRBV4-1 and TRBJ1-1; the D gene is possibly TRBD1 (5 bases). The CDR3 loop reads CASSWKIGHAKNPLLNTEAFF. CDR3 in DNA: TGCGCCAGCAGCTGGAAGATTGGACACGCCAAAAACCCGCTCCTGAACACTGAAGCTTTCTTT.